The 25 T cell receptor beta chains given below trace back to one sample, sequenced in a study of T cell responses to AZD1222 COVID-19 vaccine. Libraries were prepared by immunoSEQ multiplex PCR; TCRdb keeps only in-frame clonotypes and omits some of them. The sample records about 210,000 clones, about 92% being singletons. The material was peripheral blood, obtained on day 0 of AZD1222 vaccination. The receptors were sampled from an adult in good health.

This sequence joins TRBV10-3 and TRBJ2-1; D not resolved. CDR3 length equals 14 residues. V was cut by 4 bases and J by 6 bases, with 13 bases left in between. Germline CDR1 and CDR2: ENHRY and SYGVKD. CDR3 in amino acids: CAISVPGTANEQFF. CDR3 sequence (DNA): TGTGCCATCAGTGTCCCAGGTACCGCCAATGAGCAGTTCTTC.

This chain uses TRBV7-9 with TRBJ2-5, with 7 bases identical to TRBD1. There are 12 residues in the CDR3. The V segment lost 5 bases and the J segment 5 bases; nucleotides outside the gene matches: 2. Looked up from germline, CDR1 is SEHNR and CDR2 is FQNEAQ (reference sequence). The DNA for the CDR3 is TGTGCCAGCAGCGCGACAGGGGAGACCCAGTACTTC. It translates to CASSATGETQYF.

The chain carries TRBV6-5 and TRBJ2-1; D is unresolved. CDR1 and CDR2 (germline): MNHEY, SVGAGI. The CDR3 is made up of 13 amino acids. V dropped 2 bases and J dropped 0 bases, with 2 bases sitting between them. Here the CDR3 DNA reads TGTGCCAGCAGTTACGACTCCTACAATGAGCAGTTCTTC. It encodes CASSYDSYNEQFF.

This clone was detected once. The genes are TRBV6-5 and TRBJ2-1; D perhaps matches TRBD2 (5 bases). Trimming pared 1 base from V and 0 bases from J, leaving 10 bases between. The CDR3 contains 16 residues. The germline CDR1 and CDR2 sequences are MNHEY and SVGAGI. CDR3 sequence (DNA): TGTGCCAGCAGTTACTTTGGAGGCAGCTCCTACAATGAGCAGTTCTTC. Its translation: CASSYFGGSSYNEQFF.

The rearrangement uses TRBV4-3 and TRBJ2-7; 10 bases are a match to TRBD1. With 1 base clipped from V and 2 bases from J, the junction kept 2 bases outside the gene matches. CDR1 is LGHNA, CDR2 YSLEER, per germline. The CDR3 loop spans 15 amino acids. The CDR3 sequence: CASSQGQGATYEQYF. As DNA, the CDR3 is TGCGCCAGCAGCCAAGGACAGGGGGCCACCTACGAGCAGTACTTC.

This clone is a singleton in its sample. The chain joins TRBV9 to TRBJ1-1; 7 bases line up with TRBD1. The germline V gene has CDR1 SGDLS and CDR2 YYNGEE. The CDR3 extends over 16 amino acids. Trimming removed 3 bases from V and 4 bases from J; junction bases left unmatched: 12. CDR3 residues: CASSGGGQTESTEAFF. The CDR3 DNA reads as TGTGCCAGCAGCGGAGGGGGACAGACGGAAAGCACTGAAGCTTTCTTT.

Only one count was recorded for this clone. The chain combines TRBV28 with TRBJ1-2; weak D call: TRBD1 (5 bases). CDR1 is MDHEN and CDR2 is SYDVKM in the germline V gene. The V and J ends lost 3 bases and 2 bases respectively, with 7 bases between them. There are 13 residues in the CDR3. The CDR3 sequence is CASSLAGNYGYTF. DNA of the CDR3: TGTGCCAGCAGTTTGGCAGGGAACTATGGCTACACCTTC.

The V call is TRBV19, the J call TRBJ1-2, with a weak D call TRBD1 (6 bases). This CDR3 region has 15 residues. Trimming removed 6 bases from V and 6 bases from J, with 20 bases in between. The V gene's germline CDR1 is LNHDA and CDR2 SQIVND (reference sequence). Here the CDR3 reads CASRSLGASFDGYTF. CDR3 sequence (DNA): TGTGCCAGTAGATCCTTGGGGGCCTCCTTCGATGGCTACACCTTC.

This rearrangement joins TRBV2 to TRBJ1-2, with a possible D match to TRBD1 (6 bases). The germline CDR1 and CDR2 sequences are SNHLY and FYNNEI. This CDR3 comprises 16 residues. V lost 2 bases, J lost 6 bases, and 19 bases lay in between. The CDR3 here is CASSELEGGMGHGYTF. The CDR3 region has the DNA TGTGCCAGCAGTGAATTAGAGGGGGGAATGGGTCATGGCTACACCTTC.

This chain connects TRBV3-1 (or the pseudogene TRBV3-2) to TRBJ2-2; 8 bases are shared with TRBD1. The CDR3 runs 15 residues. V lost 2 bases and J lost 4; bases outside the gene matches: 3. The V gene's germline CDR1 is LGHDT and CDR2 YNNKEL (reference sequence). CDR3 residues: CASSQTGGLTGELFF. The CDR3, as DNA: TGTGCCAGCAGCCAAACAGGGGGTCTCACCGGGGAGCTGTTTTTT.

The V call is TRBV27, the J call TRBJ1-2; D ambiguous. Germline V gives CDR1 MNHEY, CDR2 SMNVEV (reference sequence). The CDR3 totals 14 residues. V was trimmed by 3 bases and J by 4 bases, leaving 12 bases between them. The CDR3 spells CASSFRAHGYGYTF. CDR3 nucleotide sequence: TGTGCCAGCAGTTTCCGGGCCCACGGCTATGGCTACACCTTC.

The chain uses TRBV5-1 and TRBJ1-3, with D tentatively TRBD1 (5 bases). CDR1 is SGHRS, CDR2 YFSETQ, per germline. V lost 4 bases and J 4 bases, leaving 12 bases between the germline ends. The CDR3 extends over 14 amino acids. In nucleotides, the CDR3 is TGCGCCAGCAGCCCTGGGGGGTTCGGAAACACCATATATTTT. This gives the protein CASSPGGFGNTIYF.

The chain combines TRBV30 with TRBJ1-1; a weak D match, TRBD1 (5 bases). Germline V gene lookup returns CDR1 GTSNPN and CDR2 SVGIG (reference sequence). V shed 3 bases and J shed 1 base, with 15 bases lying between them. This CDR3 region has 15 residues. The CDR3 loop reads CAWRRPDSTNTEAFF. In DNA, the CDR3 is TGTGCCTGGAGACGACCCGACAGCACGAACACTGAAGCTTTCTTT. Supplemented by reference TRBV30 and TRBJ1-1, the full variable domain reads SQTIHQWPATLVQPVGSPLSLECTVEGTSNPNLYWYRQAAGRGLQLLFYSVGIGQISSEVPQNLSASRPQDRQFILSSKKLLLSDSGFYLCAWRRPDSTNTEAFFGQGTRLTVV.

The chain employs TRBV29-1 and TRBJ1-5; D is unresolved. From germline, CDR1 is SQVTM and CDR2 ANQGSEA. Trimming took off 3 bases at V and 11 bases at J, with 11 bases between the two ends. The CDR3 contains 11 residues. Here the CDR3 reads CSVEKGKAQHF. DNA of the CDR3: TGCAGCGTTGAGAAGGGAAAGGCCCAGCATTTT.

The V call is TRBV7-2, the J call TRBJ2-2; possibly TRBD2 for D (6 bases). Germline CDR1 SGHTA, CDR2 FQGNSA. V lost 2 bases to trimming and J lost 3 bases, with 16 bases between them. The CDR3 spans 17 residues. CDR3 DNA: TGTGCCAGCAGCTTATCTTCTGGGACTGGATACACCGGGGAGCTGTTTTTT. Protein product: CASSLSSGTGYTGELFF.

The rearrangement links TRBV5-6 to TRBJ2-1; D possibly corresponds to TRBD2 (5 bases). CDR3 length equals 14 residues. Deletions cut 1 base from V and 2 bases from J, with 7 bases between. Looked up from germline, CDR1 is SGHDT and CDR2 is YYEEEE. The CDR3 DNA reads TGTGCCAGCAGCTTGCGGGGAACCTACAATGAGCAGTTCTTC. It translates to CASSLRGTYNEQFF.

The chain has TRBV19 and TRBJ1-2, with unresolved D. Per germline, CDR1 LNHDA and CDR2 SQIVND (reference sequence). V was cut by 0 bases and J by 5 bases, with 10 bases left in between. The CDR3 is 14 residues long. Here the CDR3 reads CASSIERASYGYTF. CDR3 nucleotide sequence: TGTGCCAGTAGTATAGAAAGGGCGTCGTATGGCTACACCTTC. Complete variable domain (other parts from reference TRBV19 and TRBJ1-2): DGGITQSPKYLFRKEGQNVTLSCEQNLNHDAMYWYRQDPGQGLRLIYYSQIVNDFQKGDIAEGYSVSREKKESFPLTVTSAQKNPTAFYLCASSIERASYGYTFGSGTRLTVV.

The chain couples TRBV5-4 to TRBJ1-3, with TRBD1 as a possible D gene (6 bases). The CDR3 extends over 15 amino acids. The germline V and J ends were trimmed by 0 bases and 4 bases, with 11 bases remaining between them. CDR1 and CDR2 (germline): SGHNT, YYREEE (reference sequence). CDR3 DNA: TGTGCCAGCAGCTTGGCCCGGGGGGCCGGAAACACCATATATTTT. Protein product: CASSLARGAGNTIYF.

The CDR3 reads CASSLGSLGHNYGYTF. The CDR3 bases are TGTGCCAGCAGCTTGGGGTCCCTTGGACATAACTATGGCTACACCTTC. V gene TRBV5-5 combines with J gene TRBJ1-2; D possibly corresponds to TRBD1 (5 bases). Germline values: CDR1 SGHKS, CDR2 YYEKEE (reference sequence). Trimming took 0 bases from V and 1 from J, leaving 13 bases between them. CDR3 length: 16 amino acids.

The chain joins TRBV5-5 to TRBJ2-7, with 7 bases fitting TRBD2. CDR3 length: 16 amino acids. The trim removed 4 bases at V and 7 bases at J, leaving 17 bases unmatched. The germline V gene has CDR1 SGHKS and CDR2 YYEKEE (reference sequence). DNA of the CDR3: TGTGCCAGCAGCCGGGAGGAGAAGGGGTTTCCTGGGGAGCAGTACTTC. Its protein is CASSREEKGFPGEQYF.

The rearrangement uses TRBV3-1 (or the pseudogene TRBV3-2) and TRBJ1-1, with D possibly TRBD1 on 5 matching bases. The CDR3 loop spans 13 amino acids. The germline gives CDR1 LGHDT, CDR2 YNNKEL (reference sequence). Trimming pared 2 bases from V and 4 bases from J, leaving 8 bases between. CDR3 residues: CASSQWGGTEAFF. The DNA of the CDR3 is TGTGCCAGCAGCCAATGGGGGGGCACTGAAGCTTTCTTT.

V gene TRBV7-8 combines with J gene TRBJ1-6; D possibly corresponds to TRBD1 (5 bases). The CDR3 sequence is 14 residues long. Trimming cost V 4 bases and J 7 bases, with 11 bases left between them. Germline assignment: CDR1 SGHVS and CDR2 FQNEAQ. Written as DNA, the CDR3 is TGTGCCAGCAGCTCCGCATGGGGGAATTCACCCCTCCACTTT. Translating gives CASSSAWGNSPLHF.

The CDR3 sequence is CASTPGEFFRAFF. The CDR3, as DNA: TGTGCCAGCACCCCGGGGGAATTCTTTCGAGCTTTCTTT. The V and J genes are TRBV28 and TRBJ1-1; tentatively, D is TRBD1 (5 bases). V was shortened by 7 bases and J by 10 bases, with 19 bases between the two germline ends. In germline, CDR1 is MDHEN, CDR2 SYDVKM. The CDR3 spans 13 residues. Based on the CDR3 plus reference TRBV28 and TRBJ1-1, the full variable domain is DVKVTQSSRYLVKRTGEKVFLECVQDMDHENMFWYRQDPGLGLRLIYFSYDVKMKEKGDIPEGYSVSREKKERFSLILESASTNQTSMYLCASTPGEFFRAFFGQGTRLTVV.

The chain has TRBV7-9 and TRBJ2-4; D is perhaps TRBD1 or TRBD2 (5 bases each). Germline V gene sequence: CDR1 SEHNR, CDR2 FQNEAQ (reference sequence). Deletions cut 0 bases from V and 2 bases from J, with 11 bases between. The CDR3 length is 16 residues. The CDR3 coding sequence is TGTGCCAGCAGCTTAGCGAGGGGAGAGTCCAAAAACATTCAGTACTTC. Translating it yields CASSLARGESKNIQYF.

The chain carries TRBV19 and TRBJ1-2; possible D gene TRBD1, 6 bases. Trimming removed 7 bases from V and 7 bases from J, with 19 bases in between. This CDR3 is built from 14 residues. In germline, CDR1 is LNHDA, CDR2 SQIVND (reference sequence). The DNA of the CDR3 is TGTGCCAGTAAGTGGTCGGGGGCTGGAGGTGGCTACACCTTC. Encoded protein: CASKWSGAGGGYTF.